This TCR beta chain appears in the sequencing data of a study of CD4 T cells in relation to SARS-CoV-2 and coronaviruses. Study-level information: PBMCs were cultured with antigen for 10 days before TCR beta sequencing.

Libraries were prepared by immunoSEQ multiplex PCR; TCRdb keeps only in-frame clonotypes and omits some of them. The sample has about 18,000 clones, 65% to 75% seen once. As concerns this clone: What it binds is unknown.

V shed 0 bases, J shed 8 bases, and the junction held 11 bases outside the gene matches. This CDR3 has 16 residues. Germline CDR1 reads LNHNV; CDR2 reads YYDKDF (reference sequence). The unexposed donors gave CD4+ T cells in about 2010-2019, prior to COVID-19. Isolation of CD4+ T cells took place after less than twelve days in culture. Testing used SARS-CoV-2 S/N and four cold-coronavirus spikes on unexposed-donor CD4+ T cells, cells permitting. On days 3 and 7, cultures got half fresh IL-2 medium. Broader study findings: About 64% of donors had memory CD4+ clonotypes crossrecognizing SARS-CoV-2 and common cold coronavirus spike.

This TCR came from a human donor in good health. This chain links TRBV15 with TRBJ2-3, with 7 bases identical to TRBD1. The sequenced material came from CD4+ T cells from PBMCs, cultured in vitro. The CDR3 sequence: CATSRDATPGGGTQYF. DNA for the CDR3: TGTGCCACCAGCAGAGATGCGACTCCAGGGGGTGGTACGCAGTATTTT. The variable domain in full, completed from reference TRBV15 and TRBJ2-3, reads DAMVIQNPRYQVTQFGKPVTLSCSQTLNHNVMYWYQQKSSQAPKLLFHYYDKDFNNEADTPDNFQSRRPNTSFCFLDIRSPGLGDTAMYLCATSRDATPGGGTQYFGPGTRLTVL.